Listed here is a single T cell receptor (beta chain). Its antigen is still unknown. These data are taken from a study of OX40 agonist ivuxolimab in advanced cancers. General study findings and limits: At 0.1 to 3.0 mg/kg and by week 6, clonal expansion occurred in CD4+ and CD8+ blood T cells. Partly responding patients at 0.1-3.0 mg/kg showed some of the smallest clonal expansion. Expanded clones tended on average to be more numerous among CD8+ T cells than CD4+. Some nonresponders additionally presented with little normalized T-cell clonal expansion.

Per the germline V gene, CDR1 is SEHNR and CDR2 is FQNEAQ (reference sequence). This CDR3 is 16 amino acids long. The junction had 5 bases not matched to a gene; V was cut back by 4 bases and J by 0 bases. Clones were sequenced by immunoSEQ multiplex PCR, and TCRdb holds only the in-frame ones, with some missing. Of fewer than 90,000 clones in the sample, about 90% were seen once. The V call is TRBV7-9, the J call TRBJ2-2; TRBD1 aligns across 7 bases. The clonotype was recovered from an adult with an advanced solid tumor such as melanoma, head and neck, liver or kidney cancer. Sequences were derived from CD4+ or CD8+ T cells sorted from blood, sampled in a trial of the OX40 agonist ivuxolimab. The CDR3 region is CASSSAGGTNTGELFF. The CDR3, as DNA: TGTGCCAGCAGCTCCGCAGGGGGAACGAACACCGGGGAGCTGTTTTTT.